This T cell receptor (beta chain) was profiled in a study of blood T cell repertoires in COVID-19. Study details: From the United States, Italy and Spain came samples of acute and convalescent COVID-19. T cells, B-cell-depleted T cells, or PBMCs supplied cDNA or gDNA.

The germline gives CDR1 SGHDT, CDR2 YYEEEE. Losses at the gene ends were 1 base for V and 6 bases for J; bases not matched to a gene: 12. The CDR3 covers 16 residues. In the study's own analysis: Counts of nucleated cells, estimated from reference gene primer amplification, were obtained. Profiling relied on immunoSEQ multiplex PCR, and the TCRdb table lists in-frame clones only, not all of them. V, J and clone size reflect that table, while D and trimming were determined from the DNA. The sample contains a few hundred thousand clones, roughly nine tenths of which appear only once. Source material: peripheral blood. This TCR derives from a man between 18 and 35 years old with active or convalescent COVID-19. This chain links TRBV5-6 with TRBJ1-1; 7 nucleotides line up with TRBD1. The CDR3 is CASSLYFLTGWPEAFF. The CDR3 DNA reads TGTGCCAGCAGCTTGTATTTTTTGACAGGGTGGCCTGAAGCTTTCTTT.